Sequencing of this T cell receptor (beta chain) was carried out in a study of cytomegalovirus exposure and HLA in healthy donors. Regarding this clone: Antigen specificity is unknown.

The PCR employed 60 Vbeta primers together with 13 Jbeta primers. Sequencing was performed with immunoSEQ multiplex PCR; in TCRdb, only in-frame clones are kept and a portion is missing. The sample has some 140,000 clones, around 77% seen once; the top ten hold 1% to 1.5%. Study conclusions and caveats: A few of the chains that were CMV-associated were confirmed in vitro to be specific for CMV antigens. HLA alleles were associated with roughly 15,000 TCR beta sequences in a later analysis at 0.05 false discovery rate.

Germline lookup yields CDR1 MNHNS and CDR2 SASEGT. The CDR3 totals 14 residues. The germline V and J ends were trimmed by 6 bases and 2 bases, with 12 bases remaining between them. The receptor comes from a man between 50 and 59 years old in good health and CMV-seronegative. The chain has TRBV6-1 and TRBJ2-3, with D perhaps TRBD1 (6 bases). The sample was PBMCs. The chain's CDR3 is CASRDGQSTDTQYF. The CDR3, as DNA: TGTGCCAGCAGGGACGGACAGTCCACAGATACGCAGTATTTT.